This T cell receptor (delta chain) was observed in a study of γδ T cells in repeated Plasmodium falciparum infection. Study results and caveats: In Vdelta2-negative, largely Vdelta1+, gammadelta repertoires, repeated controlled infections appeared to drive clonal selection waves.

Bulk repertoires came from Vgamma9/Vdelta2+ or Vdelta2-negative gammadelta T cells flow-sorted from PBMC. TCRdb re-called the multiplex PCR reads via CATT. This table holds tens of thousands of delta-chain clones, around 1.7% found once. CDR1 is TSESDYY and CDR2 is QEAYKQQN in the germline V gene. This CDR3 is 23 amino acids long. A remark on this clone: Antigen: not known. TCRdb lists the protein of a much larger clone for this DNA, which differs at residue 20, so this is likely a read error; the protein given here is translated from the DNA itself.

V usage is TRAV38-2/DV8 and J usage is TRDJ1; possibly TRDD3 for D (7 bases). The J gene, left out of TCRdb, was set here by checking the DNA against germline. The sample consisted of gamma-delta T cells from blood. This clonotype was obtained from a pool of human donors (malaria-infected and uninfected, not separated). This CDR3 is CAYRSASPTDYGPWGPLTDQLIF. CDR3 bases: TGTGCTTATAGGAGCGCGTCTCCTACGGACTACGGCCCCTGGGGGCCACTGACCGATCAACTCATCTTT.